Below are 23 T cell receptor beta chains sequenced from a single sample in a study of T cells after yellow fever vaccination (dated by TCRdb to the late 2010s). Library preparation used 5' RACE. This sample was sequenced with an Illumina HiSeq 2500. The raw public reads went through TCRdb reprocessing: fastp at Q25, MiXCR clone calling, in-frame beta chains kept. One record per CDR3 amino acid sequence lists the most common genes and DNA. The sample table shows about 300,000 distinct CDR3 sequences, and 6.5% to 8.5% are seen once. Roughly 19% of the sample is in the top ten clones. The treatment or condition label corresponds to: live attenuated yellow fever vaccine strain. Sequenced material: PBMCs, taken roughly 47 days after the first yellow fever vaccination. These receptor sequences come from a man younger than 35 who received the YFV17D yellow fever vaccine.

A few counts support this clonotype. This rearrangement joins TRBV20-1 to TRBJ2-5, with a tentative D call TRBD1 (6 bases). The V and J ends lost 7 bases and 1 base respectively, with 19 bases between them. This CDR3 region has 15 residues. Germline V gives CDR1 DFQATT, CDR2 SNEGSKA (reference sequence). The CDR3 protein is CSGTAHGRSQETQYF. The CDR3 region has the DNA TGCAGTGGGACAGCACACGGGCGAAGCCAAGAGACCCAGTACTTC.

The V call is TRBV4-1, the J call TRBJ2-2; TRBD1 matches at 7 bases. The CDR3 is made up of 16 amino acids. CDR1 and CDR2 from the germline V gene are MGHRA and YSYEKL. V shed 4 bases and J 6 bases; nucleotides not matched to a gene: 11. CDR3 in DNA: TGCGCCAGCAGCCGGAACAGGGGAACCAATCCCGGGGAGCTGTTTTTT. Translated: CASSRNRGTNPGELFF.

The genes are TRBV2 and TRBJ1-2; TRBD1 agrees at 8 bases. This CDR3 contains 13 residues. CDR1 and CDR2 from the germline V gene are SNHLY and FYNNEI. Trimming cost V 4 bases and J 8 bases; bases outside gene matches: 6. CDR3 nucleotides: TGTGCCAGCAGTGTCCAGGGGGCGCGGGGCTACACCTTC. Residues: CASSVQGARGYTF.

This clonotype was observed a few times. In DNA, the CDR3 is TGTGCCAGCAGTTCTTTCTCTGGGGCCAACGTCCTGACTTTC. Translation: CASSSFSGANVLTF. This rearrangement joins TRBV12-3 or TRBV12-4 to TRBJ2-6; no definite D call. This CDR3 spans 14 amino acids. V was trimmed by 4 bases and J by 0 bases, leaving 4 bases between them.

This clonotype was counted between two and nine times. V gene TRBV28 combines with J gene TRBJ2-7, with 8 bases matching TRBD1. This CDR3 contains 12 residues. The junction had 3 bases not matched to a gene; V was cut back by 6 bases and J by 5 bases. CDR1 and CDR2 from the germline V gene are MDHEN and SYDVKM. The CDR3 is CASRQGANEQYV. In DNA form, the CDR3 reads TGTGCCAGCAGGCAGGGGGCTAACGAGCAGTACGTC.

In this sample, this clonotype turned up many times. The chain employs TRBV18 and TRBJ2-3; D is undetermined. CDR1 is KGHSH, CDR2 LQKENI, per germline. This CDR3 comprises 12 residues. Trimming pared 8 bases from V and 0 bases from J, leaving 6 bases between. The CDR3 sequence: CASSPSTDTQYF. CDR3 DNA: TGTGCCAGCAGTCCCAGCACAGATACGCAGTATTTT.

This clonotype was picked up a small number of times. V is TRBV7-2 and J is TRBJ1-2, with 8 bases that match TRBD1. Trimming at V came to 4 bases and at J to 13 bases, leaving 8 bases not matched to a gene. Per germline, CDR1 SGHTA and CDR2 FQGNSA. The CDR3 is 12 amino acids. The CDR3 DNA reads as TGTGCCAGCAGCTATTCAGGGGGCCACTTCACCTTC. This translates into CASSYSGGHFTF.

The chain joins TRBV4-1 to TRBJ2-7; D is unclear. The CDR3 sequence is 16 residues long. Germline V lookup: CDR1 MGHRA, CDR2 YSYEKL. Trimming pared 0 bases from V and 0 bases from J, leaving 12 bases between. CDR3 sequence reads: CASSQDQDKPSYEQYF. The CDR3 DNA follows: TGCGCCAGCAGCCAAGATCAAGACAAACCCTCCTACGAGCAGTACTTC.

This clonotype was observed at least ten times. This sequence joins TRBV19 and TRBJ2-3; maybe TRBD2 (6 bases). There are 15 residues in the CDR3. Germline CDR1 and CDR2: LNHDA and SQIVND (reference sequence). V lost 3 bases to trimming and J lost 4 bases, with 14 bases between them. CDR3 DNA: TGTGCCAGTAGTATGGTGCGGGGCTCCCCAGATACGCAGTATTTT. It is translated as CASSMVRGSPDTQYF.

This chain joins TRBV18 and TRBJ2-5; D possibly uses TRBD1 or TRBD2 (5 bases each). With 2 bases removed from V and 9 bases from J, the gap between germline ends came to 13 bases. This CDR3 has 13 residues. The germline CDR1 and CDR2 sequences are KGHSH and LQKENI. The CDR3 DNA reads as TGTGCCAGCTCACCAGAGGGACCCGGGTCCCAGTACTTC. Protein product: CASSPEGPGSQYF.

This clonotype appeared many times. The chain combines TRBV9 with TRBJ2-2, with a tentative D call TRBD1 (6 bases). The V and J ends lost 0 bases and 5 bases respectively, with 14 bases between them. This CDR3 has 16 amino acids. Germline loops: CDR1 SGDLS, CDR2 YYNGEE. The CDR3 region is CASSVVNRAGTGELFF. The DNA of the CDR3 is TGTGCCAGCAGCGTAGTGAACAGGGCCGGGACCGGGGAGCTGTTTTTT. Full variable domain (outside the CDR3, taken from reference TRBV9 and TRBJ2-2): DSGVTQTPKHLITATGQRVTLRCSPRSGDLSVYWYQQSLDQGLQFLIQYYNGEERAKGNILERFSAQQFPDLHSELNLSSLELGDSALYFCASSVVNRAGTGELFFGEGSRLTVL.

This clonotype was seen a handful of times. This rearrangement joins TRBV7-6 to TRBJ2-5; TRBD2 is a possible D gene (6 bases). Germline V lookup: CDR1 SGHVS, CDR2 FNYEAQ. The V gene lost 5 bases and the J gene lost 0 bases, with 16 bases spanning the gap. The CDR3 totals 16 residues. This CDR3 is CASSPSGQAYQETQYF. In DNA, the CDR3 is TGTGCCAGCAGCCCGAGCGGGCAGGCTTACCAAGAGACCCAGTACTTC.

The sample holds a few counts of this clonotype. This CDR3 reads CASSSLTALSSGANVLTF. The CDR3 region has the DNA TGTGCCAGCAGCTCTCTGACAGCCCTCAGCTCTGGGGCCAACGTCCTGACTTTC. The chain is built from TRBV11-2 and TRBJ2-6; TRBD1 is a possible D gene (5 bases). V was shortened by 4 bases and J by 0 bases, with 16 bases between the two germline ends. CDR1 SGHAT and CDR2 FQNNGV come from the germline V gene. The CDR3 has 18 amino acids.

As to this clonotype: Being one base from a much bigger clone, this may be a read error. The chain joins TRBV29-1 to TRBJ1-3; D is possibly TRBD1 (6 bases). The CDR3 loop spans 12 amino acids. Per the germline V gene, CDR1 is SQVTM and CDR2 is ANQGSEA. In DNA form, the CDR3 reads TGCAGCGTTTTCAGGGGAGGAAACACCATAAATTTT. This gives the protein CSVFRGGNTINF. Combining the CDR3 with reference TRBV29-1 and TRBJ1-3 gives the whole variable domain SAVISQKPSRDICQRGTSLTIQCQVDSQVTMMFWYRQQPGQSLTLIATANQGSEATYESGFVIDKFPISRPNLTFSTLTVSNMSPEDSSIYLCSVFRGGNTINFGEGSWLTVV.

J is TRBJ2-2 and V is TRBV11-2, with D perhaps matching TRBD1 (6 bases). Trimming stripped 5 bases from V and 2 bases from J, with 12 bases between. This CDR3 has 15 residues. Germline CDR1 is SGHAT and CDR2 is FQNNGV. CDR3 DNA sequence: TGTGCCAGCAGCGAAACAGGGTTAAACACCGGGGAGCTGTTTTTT. It yields the protein CASSETGLNTGELFF.

The gene calls are TRBV27 and TRBJ2-7; a possible D gene is TRBD1 (6 bases). The germline V gene encodes CDR1 MNHEY and CDR2 SMNVEV (reference sequence). This CDR3 comprises 15 residues. The V and J ends lost 3 bases and 0 bases respectively, with 12 bases between them. CDR3 sequence: CASSFVGQNSYEQYF. DNA for the CDR3: TGTGCCAGCAGTTTTGTGGGACAAAACTCCTACGAGCAGTACTTC.

This clonotype has more than one count but fewer than ten. The rearrangement uses TRBV5-1 and TRBJ2-1; D may correspond to TRBD1 or TRBD2 (6 bases each). This CDR3 has 16 residues. Trimming took off 6 bases at V and 0 bases at J, with 16 bases between the two ends. Germline V lookup: CDR1 SGHRS, CDR2 YFSETQ. The CDR3 nucleotides read TGCGCCAGCACCCGGGGGCAAGGGGTCTCCTACAATGAGCAGTTCTTC. Translation: CASTRGQGVSYNEQFF.

This clonotype has just a few counts. CDR3 DNA sequence: TGTGCCAGCAGTCCCGGGACAGGGTTTGGCAATCAGCCCCAGCATTTT. Translated: CASSPGTGFGNQPQHF. V usage is TRBV12-3 or TRBV12-4 and J usage is TRBJ1-5, with 9 bases that match TRBD1. V lost 5 bases to trimming and J lost 2 bases; unmatched junction nucleotides: 7. This CDR3 spans 16 amino acids.

V gene TRBV7-2 combines with J gene TRBJ2-7; perhaps TRBD2 as D (5 bases). V dropped 5 bases and J dropped 3 bases, with 11 bases sitting between them. The CDR3 loop spans 13 amino acids. Looked up from germline, CDR1 is SGHTA and CDR2 is FQGNSA. The CDR3 loop reads CASSTYRDYEQYF. The CDR3 DNA is TGTGCCAGCAGCACCTACCGGGACTACGAGCAGTACTTC.

This clonotype was seen only a few times. The chain carries TRBV14 and TRBJ2-1; TRBD1 agrees at 10 bases. The CDR3 totals 18 residues. Germline trimming cut 3 bases from V and 7 bases from J; bases unmatched to any gene: 15. Germline CDR1 SGHDN, CDR2 FVKESK. The CDR3 DNA follows: TGTGCCAGCAGCCACCCAATCGGCTGGGACAGGGGAGGAAATGAGCAGTTCTTC. This codes for CASSHPIGWDRGGNEQFF.

This clonotype was counted a few times. The V gene is TRBV7-9, the J gene TRBJ1-2, with unresolved D. Between the trimmed V and J ends, which lost 1 base and 8 bases, there was a span of 11 bases. The CDR3 loop spans 13 amino acids. Germline values: CDR1 SEHNR, CDR2 FQNEAQ (reference sequence). The DNA for the CDR3 is TGTGCCAGCAGCTTAGAGGTCCACCAGGGCTACACCTTC. Amino acid sequence: CASSLEVHQGYTF.

There are a few counts of this clonotype. The chain uses TRBV18 and TRBJ2-3; unclear D gene. The CDR3 is made up of 13 amino acids. Germline V lookup: CDR1 KGHSH, CDR2 LQKENI. V was trimmed by 0 bases and J by 4 bases, leaving 5 bases between them. In nucleotides, the CDR3 is TGTGCCAGCTCACCACCCCCTCCAGATACGCAGTATTTT. Its protein is CASSPPPPDTQYF. The full variable domain, rest sourced from reference TRBV18 and TRBJ2-3, is NAGVMQNPRHLVRRRGQEARLRCSPMKGHSHVYWYRQLPEEGLKFMVYLQKENIIDESGMPKERFSAEFPKEGPSILRIQQVVRGDSAAYFCASSPPPPDTQYFGPGTRLTVL.

J is TRBJ2-4 and V is TRBV13; D may be TRBD2 (6 bases). This CDR3 contains 14 residues. V lost 5 bases and J lost 6, with 14 bases in between. Germline CDR1 PRHDT, CDR2 FYEKMQ (reference sequence). CDR3 bases: TGTGCCAGCAGCGAGGGAGGATGGGTAAACATTCAGTACTTC. It codes for CASSEGGWVNIQYF. Full variable domain (missing parts from reference TRBV13 and TRBJ2-4): AAGVIQSPRHLIKEKRETATLKCYPIPRHDTVYWYQQGPGQDPQFLISFYEKMQSDKGSIPDRFSAQQFSDYHSELNMSSLELGDSALYFCASSEGGWVNIQYFGAGTRLSVL.